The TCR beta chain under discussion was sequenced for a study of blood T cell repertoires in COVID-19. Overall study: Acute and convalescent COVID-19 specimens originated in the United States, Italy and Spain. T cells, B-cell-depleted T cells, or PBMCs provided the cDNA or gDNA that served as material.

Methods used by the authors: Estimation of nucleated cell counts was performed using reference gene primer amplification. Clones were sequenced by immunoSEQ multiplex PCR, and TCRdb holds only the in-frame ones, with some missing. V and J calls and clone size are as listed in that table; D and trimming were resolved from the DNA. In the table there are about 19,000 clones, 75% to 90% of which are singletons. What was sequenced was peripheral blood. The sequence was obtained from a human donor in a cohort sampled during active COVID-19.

In DNA, the CDR3 is TGTGCCAGTAGAACAGGACAGGCCAATCAGCCCCAGCATTTT. Amino acids: CASRTGQANQPQHF. The chain carries TRBV19 and TRBJ1-5; 7 bases are a match to TRBD1. This CDR3 contains 14 residues. V gave up 6 bases and J gave up 3 bases; unmatched junction bases: 5. The germline V gene encodes CDR1 LNHDA and CDR2 SQIVND (reference sequence).